These 22 T cell receptor beta chains originate from one sample sequenced in a study of T cells in Graves' hyperthyroidism and ophthalmopathy. RNA transcripts were the template for amplifying TCR beta CDR3 regions. In the first-round RT-PCR of the TCR CDR3, the HTBI primer set was used. TCRdb itself ran the multiplex PCR reads through MiXCR, one entry per CDR3 protein. This sample has about 420,000 distinct CDR3 sequences, with roughly 13% found just once. The sequencing input was blood. The receptors stem from a woman aged 18-29 years with Graves' hyperthyroidism.

This clonotype was seen repeatedly, ten times or more. V gene TRBV7-2 combines with J gene TRBJ1-6; TRBD1 is a possible D gene (5 bases). V was clipped by 5 bases and J by 7 bases, with 15 bases between them. CDR3 length: 15 residues. Germline CDR1 SGHTA, CDR2 FQGNSA. CDR3 in amino acids: CASSPDSFVNSPLHF. CDR3 DNA: TGTGCCAGCAGCCCCGACAGTTTCGTAAATTCACCCCTCCACTTT.

Only a few counts were recorded for this clonotype. The V call is TRBV20-1, the J call TRBJ2-5; D uncertain. CDR1 DFQATT and CDR2 SNEGSKA come from the germline V gene (reference sequence). V dropped 6 bases and J dropped 5 bases, with 16 bases sitting between them. The CDR3 loop spans 13 amino acids. The CDR3 here is CSADPPETETQYF. CDR3 coding DNA: TGCAGTGCCGATCCCCCTGAGACTGAGACCCAGTACTTC.

This clonotype was detected only a few times. A much larger clonotype is one base distant, so this may be a read error. This chain connects TRBV7-8 to TRBJ2-1; 8 nucleotides align to TRBD2. With 11 bases clipped from V and 9 bases from J, the junction kept 21 bases outside the gene matches. The CDR3 loop spans 16 amino acids. The germline V gene encodes CDR1 SGHVS and CDR2 FQNEAQ. CDR3 sequence (DNA): TGTGCCCGCAAGTCTCCACTCAGCGGGAGTATGAGTGAGCAGTTCTTC. Translated, it gives CARKSPLSGSMSEQFF.

This clonotype was found a few times. V and J are TRBV6-6 and TRBJ2-5; 7 bases fit TRBD2. Per the germline V gene, CDR1 is MNHNY and CDR2 is SVGAGI (reference sequence). Germline trimming cut 3 bases from V and 5 bases from J; bases unmatched to any gene: 6. CDR3 length: 14 amino acids. Written as DNA, the CDR3 is TGTGCCAGCAGTTATGGAGGGAGGGGCGAGACCCAGTACTTC. The encoded protein is CASSYGGRGETQYF.

This clonotype was observed at least ten times. The V gene is TRBV5-1, the J gene TRBJ2-7; 9 bases line up with TRBD2. Germline V lookup: CDR1 SGHRS, CDR2 YFSETQ. The CDR3 length is 14 residues. J was trimmed by 3 bases and V by 5 bases; bases with no gene match: 6. The CDR3 coding sequence is TGCGCCAGCAGTCCCTCAGCGGGGGGCTACGAGCAGTACTTC. It encodes CASSPSAGGYEQYF.

The chain employs TRBV9 and TRBJ2-1; 13 bases map to TRBD2. The ends lost 4 bases at V and 4 bases at J; junction bases unmatched: 2. This CDR3 comprises 15 residues. Germline lookup yields CDR1 SGDLS and CDR2 YYNGEE. CDR3 sequence reads: CASSTSGREYNEQFF. DNA of the CDR3: TGTGCCAGCAGCACTAGCGGGAGGGAGTACAATGAGCAGTTCTTC.

The chain has TRBV4-3 and TRBJ2-5, with 8 bases aligning to TRBD2. The junction had 13 bases not matched to a gene; V was cut back by 1 base and J by 9 bases. CDR1 and CDR2 (germline): LGHNA, YSLEER. The CDR3 is made up of 16 amino acids. The CDR3, as DNA: TGCGCCAGCAGCCAAGGCCCCCCCGAAAGCGGGAGAGCCCAGTACTTC. Its translation is CASSQGPPESGRAQYF.

This clonotype was observed at least ten times. This rearrangement joins TRBV7-9 to TRBJ2-5; unclear D gene. This CDR3 comprises 14 residues. The germline gives CDR1 SEHNR, CDR2 FQNEAQ (reference sequence). The V end was cut by 3 bases, the J end by 2 bases, with 10 bases between. The CDR3 loop is CASSFPQTQETQYF. The CDR3 DNA reads TGTGCCAGCAGCTTCCCCCAGACTCAAGAGACCCAGTACTTC.

The V call is TRBV12-3 or TRBV12-4, the J call TRBJ2-2; D not certain. Trimming took off 10 bases at V and 7 bases at J, with 13 bases between the two ends. The CDR3 has 12 residues. The CDR3 sequence is CATPVTNGELFF. Written as DNA, the CDR3 is TGTGCCACCCCCGTAACGAACGGGGAGCTGTTTTTT.

This clonotype was recorded many times. The CDR3 is CASSPNPGRVEQYF. CDR3 coding DNA: TGTGCCAGCAGCCCCAACCCCGGGAGGGTTGAGCAGTACTTC. V and J are TRBV12-3 or TRBV12-4 and TRBJ2-7; the match to TRBD2 covers 8 bases. CDR3 size: 14 residues. The V segment lost 6 bases and the J segment 7 bases; nucleotides outside the gene matches: 11.

The table lists this clonotype with many counts. The genes are TRBV6-1 and TRBJ1-1, with D perhaps TRBD1 (5 bases). This CDR3 is 12 amino acids long. The V gene lost 2 bases and the J gene lost 5 bases, with 6 bases spanning the gap. Germline lookup yields CDR1 MNHNS and CDR2 SASEGT. The CDR3 loop is CASSEWGTEAFF. Here the CDR3 DNA reads TGTGCCAGCAGTGAATGGGGGACTGAAGCTTTCTTT.

The rearrangement links TRBV7-2 to TRBJ2-7, with D tentatively TRBD2 (7 bases). The CDR3 covers 16 residues. The germline V gene encodes CDR1 SGHTA and CDR2 FQGNSA. V was shortened by 5 bases and J by 5 bases, with 22 bases between the two germline ends. The CDR3 sequence is CASSPGNSGGSDEQYF. In DNA, the CDR3 is TGTGCCAGCAGCCCCGGAAATTCGGGGGGCAGTGACGAGCAGTACTTC.

This rearrangement joins TRBV6-5 to TRBJ1-1; D is unclear. The CDR3 length is 13 residues. Germline CDR1 is MNHEY and CDR2 is SVGAGI. Trimming removed 2 bases from V and 4 bases from J, with 8 bases in between. The CDR3 loop is CASSYGSLTEAFF. In DNA, the CDR3 is TGTGCCAGCAGTTACGGCTCCCTCACTGAAGCTTTCTTT.

The chain links TRBV27 to TRBJ2-5; 10 bases match TRBD1. After removal of 4 bases from V and 3 bases from J, the junction contained 2 bases not matched to a gene. Germline lookup yields CDR1 MNHEY and CDR2 SMNVEV (reference sequence). This CDR3 has 14 residues. This CDR3 is CASSSGTGEETQYF. The DNA for the CDR3 is TGTGCCAGCAGTTCCGGGACAGGGGAAGAGACCCAGTACTTC.

In its sample, this clonotype was seen a few times. This chain joins TRBV10-2 and TRBJ2-7, with no clear D. The germline V gene encodes CDR1 WSHSY and CDR2 SAAADI. The CDR3 length is 11 residues. Trimming left V 8 bases short and J 0 bases short, with 5 bases between. Written as DNA, the CDR3 is TGCGCCAGCGGGCACTCCTACGAGCAGTACTTC. Translated, it gives CASGHSYEQYF.

V usage is TRBV7-9 and J usage is TRBJ1-2; D remains unclear. The CDR3 consists of 13 residues. Trimming cost V 1 base and J 2 bases, with 5 bases left between them. The germline CDR1 and CDR2 sequences are SEHNR and FQNEAQ (reference sequence). The CDR3 DNA follows: TGTGCCAGCAGCTTAGAGATAAACTATGGCTACACCTTC. This codes for CASSLEINYGYTF. The complete variable domain, with remaining parts taken from reference TRBV7-9 and TRBJ1-2, reads DTGVSQNPRHKITKRGQNVTFRCDPISEHNRLYWYRQTLGQGPEFLTYFQNEAQLEKSRLLSDRFSAERPKGSFSTLEIQRTEQGDSAMYLCASSLEINYGYTFGSGTRLTVV.

The chain employs TRBV4-3 and TRBJ2-1; TRBD1 matches 8 bases. Germline lookup yields CDR1 LGHNA and CDR2 YSLEER. The length of the CDR3 is 15 residues. V trimming: 1 base; J trimming: 5 bases; junction bases outside the gene matches: 4. The CDR3 protein is CASSQGTGRDNEQFF. The CDR3 nucleotides read TGCGCCAGCAGCCAAGGGACAGGGCGGGACAATGAGCAGTTCTTC.

As regards this clonotype: A read error is possible here, since a much larger clone lies one base away. The CDR3 DNA reads TGTGCCAGTAGTATAGCCAATGAGCAGTTCTTC. Its protein is CASSIANEQFF. The chain has TRBV19 and TRBJ2-1; D is unclear. This CDR3 contains 11 residues. Trimming cost V 1 base and J 6 bases, with 1 base left between them. The germline V gene encodes CDR1 LNHDA and CDR2 SQIVND (reference sequence). Drawing the rest from reference TRBV19 and TRBJ2-1, the complete variable domain is DGGITQSPKYLFRKEGQNVTLSCEQNLNHDAMYWYRQDPGQGLRLIYYSQIVNDFQKGDIAEGYSVSREKKESFPLTVTSAQKNPTAFYLCASSIANEQFFGPGTRLTVL.

The gene calls are TRBV19 and TRBJ1-5; maybe TRBD1 (5 bases). CDR3 length equals 16 residues. Looked up from germline, CDR1 is LNHDA and CDR2 is SQIVND (reference sequence). The V end was cut by 3 bases, the J end by 4 bases, with 16 bases between. CDR3 nucleotide sequence: TGTGCCAGTAGTATTGCGGGGCAGACACTAAATCAGCCCCAGCATTTT. It codes for CASSIAGQTLNQPQHF.

This clonotype was seen many times. The chain carries TRBV5-1 and TRBJ1-1, with D perhaps matching TRBD1 (5 bases). This CDR3 spans 16 amino acids. Between the trimmed V and J ends, which lost 7 bases and 1 base, there was a span of 20 bases. Germline loops: CDR1 SGHRS, CDR2 YFSETQ. CDR3 region: CASGALRSDENTEAFF. For the CDR3, the DNA is TGCGCCAGCGGGGCCCTCAGGTCGGACGAGAACACTGAAGCTTTCTTT.

This clonotype was observed at least ten times. This chain connects TRBV20-1 to TRBJ1-1, with D unresolved. Trimming took off 3 bases at V and 4 bases at J, with 12 bases between the two ends. The germline V gene has CDR1 DFQATT and CDR2 SNEGSKA (reference sequence). The CDR3 sequence is 13 residues long. The CDR3 DNA is TGCAGTGCTAGCGGTCAGTGGAGCACTGAAGCTTTCTTT. This gives the protein CSASGQWSTEAFF.

This clonotype was seen many times. The V call is TRBV28, the J call TRBJ2-5; TRBD1 matches at 11 bases. CDR1 and CDR2 from the germline V gene are MDHEN and SYDVKM. J lost 5 bases, V lost 4 bases, and 6 bases had no gene match. The CDR3 runs to 15 residues. As DNA, the CDR3 is TGTGCCAGCAGTTCACCCGGGACAGGGGGGGAGACCCAGTACTTC. Translating it yields CASSSPGTGGETQYF.